Below, 19 T cell receptor beta chains from the same sample are listed, as sequenced in a study of blood T cell repertoires in COVID-19. The assay was immunoSEQ multiplex PCR, and TCRdb's table has in-frame clones only and misses some. The repertoire holds a few hundred thousand clones, with more than 85% as singletons. The source material was peripheral blood. The receptor source for this set is a human donor in a cohort sampled during active COVID-19.

This chain connects TRBV12-3 or TRBV12-4 to TRBJ1-2; 10 positions match TRBD1. This CDR3 has 13 residues. V was clipped by 6 bases and J by 10 bases; unmatched bases: 8. The CDR3 sequence is CASSPGQGIHYTF. In DNA form, the CDR3 reads TGTGCCAGCAGCCCGGGACAGGGGATACACTACACCTTC.

This chain links TRBV6-5 with TRBJ2-5; D is unclear. Germline V gene data show CDR1 as MNHEY and CDR2 as SVGAGI. The CDR3 runs 13 residues. The V end was cut by 4 bases, the J end by 2 bases, with 8 bases between. The CDR3 is CASSSRYQETQYF. The CDR3, as DNA: TGTGCCAGCAGTTCCAGGTATCAAGAGACCCAGTACTTC.

The chain recombines TRBV6-5 with TRBJ1-6, with TRBD1 as a possible D gene (5 bases). The CDR3 extends over 13 amino acids. CDR1 and CDR2 (germline): MNHEY, SVGAGI. The germline V and J ends were trimmed by 6 bases and 3 bases, with 6 bases remaining between them. CDR3 loop: CASRTDYNSPLHF. In DNA, the CDR3 is TGTGCCAGCAGGACAGACTATAATTCACCCCTCCACTTT.

The chain has TRBV6-5 and TRBJ2-7, with no clear D. V was cut by 0 bases and J by 2 bases, with 8 bases left in between. Germline CDR1 and CDR2: MNHEY and SVGAGI. The CDR3 loop spans 14 amino acids. The CDR3 sequence: CASSYSSSAYEQYF. The CDR3 coding sequence is TGTGCCAGCAGTTACTCCTCGAGTGCCTACGAGCAGTACTTC.

The chain links TRBV28 to TRBJ1-6; 9 bases line up with TRBD1. The CDR3 runs 17 residues. J gave up 8 bases and V 6 bases, and 14 bases lay outside the gene matches. Germline V gene sequence: CDR1 MDHEN, CDR2 SYDVKM. DNA of the CDR3: TGTGCCAGCAGGGGGGGTACAGGGGGCTTAGACGATTCACCCCTCCACTTT. This encodes CASRGGTGGLDDSPLHF.

This clone showed up just a few times. The CDR3 coding sequence is TGTGCCAGCAGCCCCAGGGGGGCAGGGGGAAGCGTTTTCGGGACCCTCCACTTT. It yields the protein CASSPRGAGGSVFGTLHF. V usage is TRBV5-6 and J usage is TRBJ1-6; 7 bases match TRBD1. The CDR3 contains 18 residues. Germline assignment: CDR1 SGHDT and CDR2 YYEEEE. The V gene end was trimmed by 4 bases and the J gene end by 14 bases; junction bases not matched to a gene: 24. Variable domain in full (rest from reference TRBV5-6 and TRBJ1-6): DAGVTQSPTHLIKTRGQQVTLRCSPKSGHDTVSWYQQALGQGPQFIFQYYEEEERQRGNFPDRFSGHQFPNYSSELNVNALLLGDSALYLCASSPRGAGGSVFGTLHFGNGTRLTVT.

This chain uses TRBV18 with TRBJ1-3; a possible D gene is TRBD1 (5 bases). Germline V gives CDR1 KGHSH, CDR2 LQKENI. The CDR3 runs to 15 residues. Trimming took 0 bases from V and 1 from J, leaving 7 bases between them. The CDR3 sequence is CASSPPNRSGNTIYF. As DNA, the CDR3 is TGTGCCAGCTCACCACCCAACAGGTCTGGAAACACCATATATTTT.

The CDR3 coding sequence is TGTGCCACCAGCAAGTGGACAGGGGGTAATGAAAAACTGTTTTTT. This translates into CATSKWTGGNEKLFF. The gene calls are TRBV15 and TRBJ1-4; 10 bases map to TRBD1. Germline CDR1 reads LNHNV; CDR2 reads YYDKDF (reference sequence). The CDR3 is 15 residues long. The junction had 3 bases not matched to a gene; V was cut back by 4 bases and J by 4 bases.

V is TRBV4-1 and J is TRBJ2-2, with TRBD2 as a possible D gene (5 bases). Trimming stripped 4 bases from V and 2 bases from J, with 20 bases between. The CDR3 has 18 amino acids. Germline CDR1 is MGHRA and CDR2 is YSYEKL. CDR3: CASSPLDWASRNTGELFF. The DNA of the CDR3 is TGCGCCAGCAGCCCCCTGGATTGGGCTAGCAGAAACACCGGGGAGCTGTTTTTT.

In this sample, this clone turned up once. The genes are TRBV6-5 and TRBJ2-5, with D possibly being TRBD1 (6 bases). The CDR3 runs to 13 residues. V was shortened by 2 bases and J by 4 bases, with 8 bases between the two germline ends. CDR1 and CDR2 from the germline V gene are MNHEY and SVGAGI. DNA of the CDR3: TGTGCCAGCAGTTACGGGGGCGCAGAGACCCAGTACTTC. Its translation is CASSYGGAETQYF.

The V call is TRBV30, the J call TRBJ1-1; D may be TRBD1 (5 bases). V gave up 3 bases and J gave up 9 bases, with 14 bases separating them. Germline-derived CDR1 and CDR2 are GTSNPN and SVGIG (reference sequence). The CDR3 has 12 residues. The CDR3 DNA is TGTGCCTGGAGCCCCGACAGTCCCAAAGCTTTCTTT. Its translation is CAWSPDSPKAFF.

The chain has TRBV2 and TRBJ2-1; a possible D gene is TRBD2 (5 bases). Germline values: CDR1 SNHLY, CDR2 FYNNEI. V lost 6 bases to trimming and J lost 5 bases, with 14 bases between them. The CDR3 totals 14 residues. CDR3 nucleotides: TGTGCCAGCAGCCGGGGATTCGGGGACAATGAGCAGTTCTTC. Protein product: CASSRGFGDNEQFF.

The V gene is TRBV7-2, the J gene TRBJ2-1, with 11 bases lining up with TRBD2. V lost 5 bases and J lost 5; bases outside the gene matches: 2. CDR1 is SGHTA and CDR2 is FQGNSA in the germline V gene. The CDR3 loop spans 14 amino acids. The CDR3 nucleotides are TGTGCCAGCAGCCTGGGACTAGCGGACAATGAGCAGTTCTTC. This translates into CASSLGLADNEQFF.

The gene calls are TRBV5-1 and TRBJ2-3, with 7 positions matching TRBD2. V was clipped by 2 bases and J by 6 bases; unmatched bases: 12. This CDR3 contains 16 residues. CDR1 is SGHRS and CDR2 is YFSETQ in the germline V gene. The CDR3 DNA is TGCGCCAGCAGCTTCCGTGGGGCTAGCGGTCAGGATACGCAGTATTTT. Protein product: CASSFRGASGQDTQYF.

A single count supports this clone. This rearrangement joins TRBV27 to TRBJ2-7; 11 bases are a match to TRBD2. Germline CDR1 and CDR2: MNHEY and SMNVEV (reference sequence). The V gene end was trimmed by 4 bases and the J gene end by 2 bases; junction bases not matched to a gene: 4. The CDR3 is 15 amino acids. CDR3 region: CASSWGLAETYEQYF. CDR3 in DNA: TGTGCCAGCAGTTGGGGACTAGCGGAAACCTACGAGCAGTACTTC.

The chain's CDR3 is CASSISRDRSYYGYTF. The CDR3 nucleotides read TGTGCCAGTAGTATATCTAGGGACAGGTCATACTATGGCTACACCTTC. J is TRBJ1-2 and V is TRBV19; TRBD1 matches at 8 bases. Germline CDR1 LNHDA, CDR2 SQIVND (reference sequence). The CDR3 is made up of 16 amino acids. Trimming at V came to 2 bases and at J to 3 bases, leaving 8 bases not matched to a gene.

V gene TRBV5-1 combines with J gene TRBJ2-1; 7 nucleotides match TRBD1. J lost 3 bases, V lost 3 bases, and 6 bases had no gene match. Per germline, CDR1 SGHRS and CDR2 YFSETQ. This CDR3 spans 15 amino acids. CDR3 loop: CASSSGQAHYNEQFF. For the CDR3, the DNA is TGCGCCAGCAGCTCTGGACAGGCCCACTACAATGAGCAGTTCTTC.

The chain combines TRBV24-1 with TRBJ2-1, with 10 bases fitting TRBD1. The CDR3 consists of 13 residues. With 3 bases clipped from V and 11 bases from J, the junction kept 3 bases outside the gene matches. Germline values: CDR1 KGHDR, CDR2 SFDVKD. The CDR3 nucleotides are TGTGCCACCAGTGATACGGACAGGGGGAAGCAGTTCTTC. The encoded protein is CATSDTDRGKQFF.

The genes are TRBV27 and TRBJ2-1; 11 bases map to TRBD2. The CDR3 is 16 residues long. Germline V gene data show CDR1 as MNHEY and CDR2 as SMNVEV (reference sequence). J was trimmed by 10 bases and V by 1 base; bases with no gene match: 9. The CDR3 loop reads CASSLLASGGIWEQFF. The DNA of the CDR3 is TGTGCCAGCAGTTTATTGGCTAGCGGGGGGATATGGGAGCAGTTCTTC.